This TCR beta chain stems from a study of chronic HIV infection and antiretroviral therapy. The ends were cut back, 1 base at V and 1 base at J, with 13 bases in the middle. The CDR3 extends over 16 amino acids. Germline CDR1 and CDR2: MNHNS and SASEGT. This clonotype was observed a handful of times. TCRdb recomputed calls from the 5' RACE reads with MiXCR, one row per CDR3 protein. The table records tens of thousands of distinct CDR3 sequences, around 8.6% of them present only once. Sequenced: peripheral blood. The TCR sequence derives from an adult who had HIV and had not received antiretroviral therapy, or was an uninfected healthy control (not recorded which). The chain has TRBV6-1 and TRBJ2-5; D is perhaps TRBD1 or TRBD2 (6 bases each). Here the CDR3 DNA reads TGTGCCAGCAGTGAAGTCGGGGGCGCAATCCAAGAGACCCAGTACTTC. Protein: CASSEVGGAIQETQYF.